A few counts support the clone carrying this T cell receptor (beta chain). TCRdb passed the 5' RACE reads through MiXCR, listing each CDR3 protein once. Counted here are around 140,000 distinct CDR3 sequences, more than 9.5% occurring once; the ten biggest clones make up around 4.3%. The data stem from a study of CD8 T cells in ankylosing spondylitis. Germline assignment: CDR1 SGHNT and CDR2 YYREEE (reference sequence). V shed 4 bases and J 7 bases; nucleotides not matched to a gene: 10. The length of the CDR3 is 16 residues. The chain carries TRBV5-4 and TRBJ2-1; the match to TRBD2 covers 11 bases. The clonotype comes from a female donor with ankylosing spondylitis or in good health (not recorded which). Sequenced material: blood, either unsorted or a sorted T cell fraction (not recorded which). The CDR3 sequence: CASSNAGTSGPNEQFF. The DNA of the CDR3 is TGTGCCAGCAGCAATGCCGGGACTAGCGGTCCGAATGAGCAGTTCTTC.